A single sample gave rise to the 28 T cell receptor beta chains below, sequenced in a study of T cell responses to AZD1222 COVID-19 vaccine. Method: immunoSEQ multiplex PCR; TCRdb's copy keeps in-frame clones and lacks some. This sample has fewer than 110,000 clones; about 86% occur once, and the top ten carry approximately 1.5%. The sequencing used peripheral blood, collected on day 0 of AZD1222 vaccination. The receptors come from an adult in good health.

The chain links TRBV28 to TRBJ1-3; perhaps TRBD1 as D (6 bases). The V end was cut by 5 bases, the J end by 3 bases, with 14 bases between. CDR1 MDHEN and CDR2 SYDVKM come from the germline V gene. The CDR3 sequence is 15 residues long. CDR3 sequence: CASSPGTIYGNTIYF. For the CDR3, the DNA is TGTGCCAGCAGTCCAGGGACAATTTATGGAAACACCATATATTTT.

There are a few counts of this clone. This sequence joins TRBV6-1 and TRBJ1-1, with TRBD1 matching 9 bases. This CDR3 is 17 amino acids long. The V gene's germline CDR1 is MNHNS and CDR2 SASEGT. The J segment lost 2 bases and the V segment lost 0 bases, leaving 7 bases of the junction unmatched. The DNA for the CDR3 is TGTGCCAGCAGTGAAGCGTTGGGACAGGGACCCAACACTGAAGCTTTCTTT. Amino acids: CASSEALGQGPNTEAFF.

The chain links TRBV24-1 to TRBJ2-5, with D unclear. CDR1 is KGHDR, CDR2 SFDVKD, per germline. The V end lost 1 base, the J end lost 0 bases, and 11 bases lay between the germline ends. CDR3 length: 16 residues. CDR3 coding DNA: TGTGCCACCAGTGATTTTCCGGACGGTTACCAAGAGACCCAGTACTTC. It is translated as CATSDFPDGYQETQYF.

The chain has TRBV18 and TRBJ1-3; D ambiguous. The V end was cut by 3 bases, the J end by 1 base, with 10 bases between. The germline V gene has CDR1 KGHSH and CDR2 LQKENI. The CDR3 loop spans 15 amino acids. The CDR3 region is CASSPFDGSGNTIYF. The CDR3 DNA follows: TGTGCCAGCTCACCGTTCGATGGGTCTGGAAACACCATATATTTT.

The chain uses TRBV7-2 and TRBJ1-3; no firm D call. The CDR3 spans 16 residues. The ends were cut back, 5 bases at V and 2 bases at J, with 16 bases in the middle. Germline-derived CDR1 and CDR2 are SGHTA and FQGNSA. The CDR3 nucleotides read TGTGCCAGCAGCCCTCTGGGGTCAGGCGCTGGAAACACCATATATTTT. Translating gives CASSPLGSGAGNTIYF.

CDR3 residues: CAWSGLREQYF. CDR3 DNA: TGTGCCTGGAGTGGCCTGAGGGAGCAGTACTTC. This sequence joins TRBV30 and TRBJ2-7; D is uncertain. Germline V gene lookup returns CDR1 GTSNPN and CDR2 SVGIG (reference sequence). Trimming shortened V by 1 base and J by 7 bases, and 8 bases separated the two germline ends. CDR3 length: 11 amino acids. Complete variable domain (other parts from reference TRBV30 and TRBJ2-7): SQTIHQWPATLVQPVGSPLSLECTVEGTSNPNLYWYRQAAGRGLQLLFYSVGIGQISSEVPQNLSASRPQDRQFILSSKKLLLSDSGFYLCAWSGLREQYFGPGTRLTVT.

The chain uses TRBV9 and TRBJ2-3, with D possibly TRBD2 on 5 matching bases. The germline gives CDR1 SGDLS, CDR2 YYNGEE. The CDR3 sequence is 15 residues long. Trimming cost V 0 bases and J 6 bases, with 14 bases left between them. The CDR3 reads CASSVGGDTGDTQYF. The CDR3 DNA reads as TGTGCCAGCAGCGTAGGCGGAGATACGGGGGATACGCAGTATTTT.

The chain is built from TRBV24-1 and TRBJ2-7; 9 nucleotides match TRBD1. The CDR3 extends over 14 amino acids. Per germline, CDR1 KGHDR and CDR2 SFDVKD. V was clipped by 4 bases and J by 5 bases; unmatched bases: 5. The CDR3 bases are TGTGCCACCAGTGACCCGGGGACAGGGAACGAGCAGTACTTC. Translation: CATSDPGTGNEQYF.

The CDR3 loop reads CASSSSRTAEQYF. The DNA for the CDR3 is TGCGCCAGCAGCTCATCAAGGACAGCCGAGCAGTACTTC. The chain carries TRBV5-1 and TRBJ2-7; D is perhaps TRBD1 (6 bases). CDR3 size: 13 residues. The germline V gene encodes CDR1 SGHRS and CDR2 YFSETQ. Deletions cut 3 bases from V and 6 bases from J, with 13 bases between.

Comment on this clone: Different DNA sequences within this sample yield the same CDR3. The rearrangement links TRBV18 to TRBJ1-1, with 9 nucleotides matching TRBD1. Germline values: CDR1 KGHSH, CDR2 LQKENI. The ends lost 6 bases at V and 5 bases at J; junction bases unmatched: 7. The CDR3 length is 14 residues. CDR3 coding DNA: TGTGCCAGCTCCTTCGGACAGGGGAATACTGAAGCTTTCTTT. Its translation: CASSFGQGNTEAFF.

The V call is TRBV5-1, the J call TRBJ1-2, with D unclear. Germline V gene lookup returns CDR1 SGHRS and CDR2 YFSETQ. This CDR3 region has 15 residues. Trimming cost V 0 bases and J 0 bases, with 9 bases left between them. The DNA for the CDR3 is TGCGCCAGCAGCTTGGAGTCCCAAGCTAACTATGGCTACACCTTC. Protein: CASSLESQANYGYTF. Full variable domain (missing parts from reference TRBV5-1 and TRBJ1-2): KAGVTQTPRYLIKTRGQQVTLSCSPISGHRSVSWYQQTPGQGLQFLFEYFSETQRNKGNFPGRFSGRQFSNSRSEMNVSTLELGDSALYLCASSLESQANYGYTFGSGTRLTVV.

This chain uses TRBV5-8 with TRBJ1-1; perhaps TRBD1 as D (5 bases). With 5 bases removed from V and 4 bases from J, the gap between germline ends came to 12 bases. Per the germline V gene, CDR1 is SGHTS and CDR2 is YDEGEE. The CDR3 spans 13 residues. The DNA of the CDR3 is TGTGCCAGCAGTTGGGACGCGGGCACTGAAGCTTTCTTT. Amino acids: CASSWDAGTEAFF.

V usage is TRBV5-4 and J usage is TRBJ2-1; 9 positions agree with TRBD2. The junction had 6 bases not matched to a gene; V was cut back by 7 bases and J by 4 bases. The CDR3 totals 14 residues. Germline V CDR1 and CDR2: SGHNT, YYREEE (reference sequence). The CDR3 DNA reads as TGTGCCAGCCTCCGAGCGGGAGGTTACAATGAGCAGTTCTTC. This codes for CASLRAGGYNEQFF.

The V and J genes are TRBV20-1 and TRBJ1-1; D call uncertain. The length of the CDR3 is 11 residues. Looked up from germline, CDR1 is DFQATT and CDR2 is SNEGSKA (reference sequence). V dropped 3 bases and J dropped 6 bases, with 8 bases sitting between them. The CDR3 spells CSARGKAEAFF. CDR3 coding DNA: TGCAGTGCTAGGGGTAAGGCTGAAGCTTTCTTT.

The V call is TRBV5-1, the J call TRBJ2-2; TRBD2 is a possible D gene (5 bases). The CDR3 totals 14 residues. Germline CDR1 is SGHRS and CDR2 is YFSETQ. The V and J ends lost 5 bases and 0 bases respectively, with 8 bases between them. The CDR3 is CASRDGTNTGELFF. The CDR3 nucleotides are TGCGCCAGCAGGGACGGGACGAACACCGGGGAGCTGTTTTTT.

The J gene is TRBJ1-4, the V gene TRBV7-8, with no clear D. V was clipped by 5 bases and J by 3 bases, with 7 bases between them. This CDR3 comprises 13 residues. Germline CDR1 is SGHVS and CDR2 is FQNEAQ. CDR3 amino acids: CASSARANEKLFF. The CDR3 bases are TGTGCCAGCAGCGCCCGGGCTAATGAAAAACTGTTTTTT.

The V and J genes are TRBV11-1 and TRBJ2-7, with 9 nucleotides matching TRBD2. The germline V gene has CDR1 SGHAT and CDR2 FQDESV (reference sequence). The V gene end was trimmed by 5 bases and the J gene end by 2 bases; junction bases not matched to a gene: 4. This CDR3 region has 14 residues. The DNA for the CDR3 is TGTGCCAGCAGCCCTGGACTAGCGACCTACGAGCAGTACTTC. Translating it yields CASSPGLATYEQYF. The whole variable domain, filled in from reference TRBV11-1 and TRBJ2-7, reads EAEVAQSPRYKITEKSQAVAFWCDPISGHATLYWYRQILGQGPELLVQFQDESVVDDSQLPKDRFSAERLKGVDSTLKIQPAELGDSAMYLCASSPGLATYEQYFGPGTRLTVT.

The V gene is TRBV11-2, the J gene TRBJ2-7; perhaps TRBD1 as D (6 bases). Germline-derived CDR1 and CDR2 are SGHAT and FQNNGV. The CDR3 spans 15 residues. Between the trimmed V and J ends, which lost 2 bases and 2 bases, there was a span of 13 bases. The CDR3 loop reads CASSLSETGAYEQYF. The CDR3 DNA is TGTGCCAGCAGCTTAAGTGAGACAGGAGCCTACGAGCAGTACTTC.

CDR3 nucleotides: TGTGCCAGCAGTGAACGGTCAGGTCGAACTGGCTACACCTTC. It is translated as CASSERSGRTGYTF. The J gene is TRBJ1-2, the V gene TRBV2; D gene unclear. Germline V gene lookup returns CDR1 SNHLY and CDR2 FYNNEI. The V and J ends lost 2 bases and 7 bases respectively, with 14 bases between them. This CDR3 contains 14 residues.

The count of this clone is one. V usage is TRBV6-2 or TRBV6-3 and J usage is TRBJ1-3; D remains unclear. Germline CDR1 reads MNHEY; CDR2 reads SVGEGT. With 4 bases removed from V and 1 base from J, the gap between germline ends came to 8 bases. CDR3 size: 14 residues. The DNA for the CDR3 is TGTGCCAGCAGTTGGTCCGGTTCTGGAAACACCATATATTTT. The encoded protein is CASSWSGSGNTIYF.

The chain has TRBV7-6 and TRBJ2-7, with 8 bases matching TRBD1. The V segment lost 1 base and the J segment 5 bases; nucleotides outside the gene matches: 7. This CDR3 has 15 amino acids. Germline V gene lookup returns CDR1 SGHVS and CDR2 FNYEAQ. CDR3 DNA: TGTGCCAGCAGCTTAGGGACAGGGCAGATAAACGAGCAGTACTTC. Amino acid sequence: CASSLGTGQINEQYF. The whole variable domain, remainder taken from reference TRBV7-6 and TRBJ2-7, is GAGVSQSPRYKVTKRGQDVALRCDPISGHVSLYWYRQALGQGPEFLTYFNYEAQQDKSGLPNDRFSAERPEGSISTLTIQRTEQRDSAMYRCASSLGTGQINEQYFGPGTRLTVT.

This chain links TRBV7-2 with TRBJ2-7; 9 bases map to TRBD2. CDR3 length: 14 amino acids. V shed 4 bases, J shed 3 bases, and the junction held 4 bases outside the gene matches. The germline gives CDR1 SGHTA, CDR2 FQGNSA. The CDR3 region is CASSYQAGGYEQYF. CDR3 DNA sequence: TGTGCCAGCAGCTATCAAGCGGGAGGCTACGAGCAGTACTTC.

The chain is built from TRBV15 and TRBJ1-4; weak D call: TRBD1 (5 bases). Germline V CDR1 and CDR2: LNHNV, YYDKDF (reference sequence). The CDR3 is 16 amino acids. The germline V and J ends were trimmed by 1 base and 0 bases, with 9 bases remaining between them. Written as DNA, the CDR3 is TGTGCCACCAGCAGAGCCCCGGGGGCAACTAATGAAAAACTGTTTTTT. Translation gives CATSRAPGATNEKLFF.

The J gene is TRBJ1-6, the V gene TRBV7-2; unclear D gene. The germline V gene encodes CDR1 SGHTA and CDR2 FQGNSA. This CDR3 region has 17 residues. The V and J ends lost 1 base and 7 bases respectively, with 17 bases between them. CDR3 amino acids: CASSLERAGSGNSPLHF. The CDR3 DNA reads as TGTGCCAGCAGCTTAGAGCGGGCAGGAAGTGGCAATTCACCCCTCCACTTT. The complete variable domain, with remaining parts taken from reference TRBV7-2 and TRBJ1-6, reads GAGVSQSPSNKVTEKGKDVELRCDPISGHTALYWYRQSLGQGLEFLIYFQGNSAPDKSGLPSDRFSAERTGGSVSTLTIQRTQQEDSAVYLCASSLERAGSGNSPLHFGNGTRLTVT.

The chain couples TRBV6-5 to TRBJ1-5; D perhaps matches TRBD1 (5 bases). The V gene's germline CDR1 is MNHEY and CDR2 SVGAGI. Trimming left V 2 bases short and J 7 bases short, with 12 bases between. CDR3 length: 14 amino acids. DNA for the CDR3: TGTGCCAGCAGTTACACAAGAGGGGAACAGCCCCAGCATTTT. Residues: CASSYTRGEQPQHF.

This clone was counted a single time. The chain has TRBV18 and TRBJ2-3, with D possibly TRBD2 on 6 matching bases. There are 14 residues in the CDR3. Germline V gene data show CDR1 as KGHSH and CDR2 as LQKENI. The V gene lost 3 bases and the J gene lost 4 bases, with 11 bases spanning the gap. The CDR3 coding sequence is TGTGCCAGCTCACCTCGGGGGACCGCAGATACGCAGTATTTT. This encodes CASSPRGTADTQYF. Full variable domain (rest looked up from reference TRBV18 and TRBJ2-3): NAGVMQNPRHLVRRRGQEARLRCSPMKGHSHVYWYRQLPEEGLKFMVYLQKENIIDESGMPKERFSAEFPKEGPSILRIQQVVRGDSAAYFCASSPRGTADTQYFGPGTRLTVL.

The chain recombines TRBV2 with TRBJ2-2; D not resolved. The germline V and J ends were trimmed by 4 bases and 3 bases, with 9 bases remaining between them. The CDR3 sequence is 14 residues long. Germline V CDR1 and CDR2: SNHLY, FYNNEI. CDR3 coding DNA: TGTGCCAGCAGTGGTGGACCCTACACCGGGGAGCTGTTTTTT. Amino acid sequence: CASSGGPYTGELFF.

The chain links TRBV2 to TRBJ1-4; 8 bases are shared with TRBD1. The CDR3 extends over 17 amino acids. J gave up 2 bases and V 4 bases, and 9 bases lay outside the gene matches. Germline CDR1 is SNHLY and CDR2 is FYNNEI. In DNA form, the CDR3 reads TGTGCCAGCAGTGGAGGACAGGGAGGTTCGACTAATGAAAAACTGTTTTTT. Protein sequence: CASSGGQGGSTNEKLFF.